The text below deals with one TCR beta chain. The CDR3 runs 15 residues. With 2 bases removed from V and 8 bases from J, the gap between germline ends came to 18 bases. CDR1 and CDR2 from the germline V gene are GTSNPN and SVGIG (reference sequence). This specimen belongs to a study of blood T cell repertoires in COVID-19. On the study more broadly: There were acute and convalescent COVID-19 samples, and they came from the United States, Italy and Spain. Sample material is recorded as cDNA or gDNA derived from T cells, B-cell-depleted T cells, or PBMCs.

Under the authors' procedure: Reference gene primer amplification gave nucleated cell count estimates. Profiled with immunoSEQ multiplex PCR; TCRdb holds only in-frame clones, not every one. D and trimming come from the DNA, and the V and J calls and clone size come from that table. The profile shows about 210,000 clones, 84% of them singletons. The chain employs TRBV30 and TRBJ1-4; D is undetermined. The sequence was collected from a man in his forties or fifties who had recovered from COVID-19. The sequenced sample consisted of peripheral blood. CDR3 coding DNA: TGTGCCTGGAGTTCGCCCCGAGGAGGTTTGGAAAAACTGTTTTTT. It translates to CAWSSPRGGLEKLFF.